This TCR beta chain was sequenced during a study of blood T cell repertoires in COVID-19. Across the study: COVID-19 samples collected from the United States, Italy and Spain covered acute and convalescent phases. The analysed material was cDNA or gDNA that came from T cells, B-cell-depleted T cells, or PBMCs.

TCRdb's table, derived via immunoSEQ multiplex PCR, lists solely in-frame clones and lacks some. The profile shows about 270,000 clones, roughly 86% of them singletons. With 7 bases removed from V and 6 bases from J, the gap between germline ends came to 22 bases. Germline loops: CDR1 MNHEY, CDR2 SVGAGI. The CDR3 runs to 15 residues. Sequencing used PBMCs or T cells enriched from blood (not recorded which). The chain recombines TRBV6-5 with TRBJ2-7; tentative D call: TRBD2 (7 bases). The receptor was derived from a woman aged 18-35 years who had recovered from COVID-19. The CDR3 reads CASKTTPGRGGEQYF. The CDR3 nucleotides are TGTGCCAGCAAGACCACCCCGGGGAGGGGGGGCGAGCAGTACTTC.